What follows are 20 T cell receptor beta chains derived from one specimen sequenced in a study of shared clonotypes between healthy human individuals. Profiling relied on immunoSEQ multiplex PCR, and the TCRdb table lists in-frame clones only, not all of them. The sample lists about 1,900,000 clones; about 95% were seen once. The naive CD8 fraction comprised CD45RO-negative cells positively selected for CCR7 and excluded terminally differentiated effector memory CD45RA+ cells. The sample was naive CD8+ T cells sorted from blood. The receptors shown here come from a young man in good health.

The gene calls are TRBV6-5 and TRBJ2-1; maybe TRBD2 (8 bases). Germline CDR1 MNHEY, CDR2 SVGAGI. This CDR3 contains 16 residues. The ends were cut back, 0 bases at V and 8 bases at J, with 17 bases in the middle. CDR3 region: CASSYSTGTRPYEQFF. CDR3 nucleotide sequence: TGTGCCAGCAGTTACTCGACAGGGACTAGACCGTATGAGCAGTTCTTC.

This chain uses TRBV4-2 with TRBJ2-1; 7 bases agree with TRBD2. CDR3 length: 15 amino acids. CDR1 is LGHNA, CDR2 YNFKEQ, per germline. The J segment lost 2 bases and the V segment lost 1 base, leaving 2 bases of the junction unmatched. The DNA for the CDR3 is TGTGCCAGCAGCCAAGGACTAGCCGCCTACAATGAGCAGTTCTTC. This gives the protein CASSQGLAAYNEQFF.

The CDR3 here is CASSQLGATQDAQYF. The CDR3 DNA follows: TGCGCCAGCAGCCAGCTGGGAGCGACACAGGATGCGCAGTATTTT. V and J are TRBV4-1 and TRBJ2-3, with D possibly being TRBD1 or TRBD2 (5 bases each). V was shortened by 3 bases and J by 10 bases, with 20 bases between the two germline ends. This CDR3 spans 15 amino acids. The germline CDR1 and CDR2 sequences are MGHRA and YSYEKL.

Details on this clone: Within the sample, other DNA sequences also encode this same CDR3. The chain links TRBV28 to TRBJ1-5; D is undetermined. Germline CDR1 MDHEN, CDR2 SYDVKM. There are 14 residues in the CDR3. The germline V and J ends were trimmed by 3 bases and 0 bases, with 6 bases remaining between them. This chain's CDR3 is CASSFIVSNQPQHF. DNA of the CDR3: TGTGCCAGCAGTTTTATAGTTAGCAATCAGCCCCAGCATTTT.

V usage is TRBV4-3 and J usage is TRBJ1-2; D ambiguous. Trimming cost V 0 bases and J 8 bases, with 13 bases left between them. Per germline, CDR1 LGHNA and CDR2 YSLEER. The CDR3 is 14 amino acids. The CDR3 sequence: CASSQDLSPVGYTF. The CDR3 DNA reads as TGCGCCAGCAGCCAAGATTTATCGCCTGTAGGCTACACCTTC.

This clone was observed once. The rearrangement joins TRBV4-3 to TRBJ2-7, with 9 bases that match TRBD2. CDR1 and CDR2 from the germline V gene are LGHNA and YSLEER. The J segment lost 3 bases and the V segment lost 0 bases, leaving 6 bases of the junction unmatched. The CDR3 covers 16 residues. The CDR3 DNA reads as TGCGCCAGCAGCCAAGAGGCTAGCGGGATAAGCTACGAGCAGTACTTC. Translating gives CASSQEASGISYEQYF.

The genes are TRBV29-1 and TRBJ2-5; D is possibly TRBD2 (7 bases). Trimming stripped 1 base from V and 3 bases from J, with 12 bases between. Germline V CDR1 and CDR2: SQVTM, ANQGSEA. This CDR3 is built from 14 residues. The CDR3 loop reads CSVEGRGGKETQYF. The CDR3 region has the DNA TGCAGCGTTGAAGGGAGGGGGGGAAAAGAGACCCAGTACTTC.

The CDR3 DNA reads TGTGCCAGTAGTATAAAGGGGGGACCAAGCTCCTACAATGAGCAGTTCTTC. Encoded protein: CASSIKGGPSSYNEQFF. This sequence joins TRBV19 and TRBJ2-1, with D possibly being TRBD1 or TRBD2 (6 bases each). Trimming removed 2 bases from V and 0 bases from J, with 14 bases in between. CDR3 length: 17 residues. In germline, CDR1 is LNHDA, CDR2 SQIVND (reference sequence). Full variable domain (rest looked up from reference TRBV19 and TRBJ2-1): DGGITQSPKYLFRKEGQNVTLSCEQNLNHDAMYWYRQDPGQGLRLIYYSQIVNDFQKGDIAEGYSVSREKKESFPLTVTSAQKNPTAFYLCASSIKGGPSSYNEQFFGPGTRLTVL.

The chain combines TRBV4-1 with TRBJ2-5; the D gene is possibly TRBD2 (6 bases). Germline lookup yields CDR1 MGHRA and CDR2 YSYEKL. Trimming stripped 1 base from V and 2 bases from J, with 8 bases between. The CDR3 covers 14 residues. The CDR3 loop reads CASSQGDFQETQYF. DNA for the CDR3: TGCGCCAGCAGCCAAGGGGACTTTCAAGAGACCCAGTACTTC.

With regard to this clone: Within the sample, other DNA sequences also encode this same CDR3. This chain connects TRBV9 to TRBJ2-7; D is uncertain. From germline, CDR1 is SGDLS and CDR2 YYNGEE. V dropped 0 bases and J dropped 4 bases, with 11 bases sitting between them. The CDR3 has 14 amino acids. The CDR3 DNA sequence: TGTGCCAGCAGCGTAGGGGCAGGATCTTACGAGCAGTACTTC. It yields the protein CASSVGAGSYEQYF. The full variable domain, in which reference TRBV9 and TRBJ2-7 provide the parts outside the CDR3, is DSGVTQTPKHLITATGQRVTLRCSPRSGDLSVYWYQQSLDQGLQFLIQYYNGEERAKGNILERFSAQQFPDLHSELNLSSLELGDSALYFCASSVGAGSYEQYFGPGTRLTVT.

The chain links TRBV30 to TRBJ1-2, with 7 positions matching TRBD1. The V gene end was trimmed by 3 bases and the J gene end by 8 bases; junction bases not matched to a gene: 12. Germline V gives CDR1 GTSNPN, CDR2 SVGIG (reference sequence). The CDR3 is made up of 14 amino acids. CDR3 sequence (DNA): TGTGCCTGGAGCCGCGCCGCAGGGGGTTTAGGCTACACCTTC. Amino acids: CAWSRAAGGLGYTF. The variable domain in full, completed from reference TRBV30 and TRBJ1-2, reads SQTIHQWPATLVQPVGSPLSLECTVEGTSNPNLYWYRQAAGRGLQLLFYSVGIGQISSEVPQNLSASRPQDRQFILSSKKLLLSDSGFYLCAWSRAAGGLGYTFGSGTRLTVV.

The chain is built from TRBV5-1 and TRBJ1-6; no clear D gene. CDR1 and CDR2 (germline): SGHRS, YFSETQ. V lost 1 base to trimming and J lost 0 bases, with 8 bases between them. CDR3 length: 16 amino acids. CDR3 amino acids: CASSLQSSSYNSPLHF. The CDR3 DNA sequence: TGCGCCAGCAGCTTGCAAAGTAGCTCCTATAATTCACCCCTCCACTTT. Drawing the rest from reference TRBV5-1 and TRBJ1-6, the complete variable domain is KAGVTQTPRYLIKTRGQQVTLSCSPISGHRSVSWYQQTPGQGLQFLFEYFSETQRNKGNFPGRFSGRQFSNSRSEMNVSTLELGDSALYLCASSLQSSSYNSPLHFGNGTRLTVT.

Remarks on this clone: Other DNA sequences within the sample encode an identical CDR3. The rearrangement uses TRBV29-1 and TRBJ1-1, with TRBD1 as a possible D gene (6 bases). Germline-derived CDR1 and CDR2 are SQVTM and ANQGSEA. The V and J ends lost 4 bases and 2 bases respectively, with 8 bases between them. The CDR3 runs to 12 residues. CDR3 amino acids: CSVGGGNTEAFF. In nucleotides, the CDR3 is TGCAGCGTTGGGGGGGGCAACACTGAAGCTTTCTTT. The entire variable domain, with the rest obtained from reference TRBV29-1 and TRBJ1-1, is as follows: SAVISQKPSRDICQRGTSLTIQCQVDSQVTMMFWYRQQPGQSLTLIATANQGSEATYESGFVIDKFPISRPNLTFSTLTVSNMSPEDSSIYLCSVGGGNTEAFFGQGTRLTVV.

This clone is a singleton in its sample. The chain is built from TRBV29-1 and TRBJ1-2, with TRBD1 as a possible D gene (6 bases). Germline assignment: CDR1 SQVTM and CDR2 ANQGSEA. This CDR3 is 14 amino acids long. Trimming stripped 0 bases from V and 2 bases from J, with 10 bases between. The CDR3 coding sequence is TGCAGCGTTGAAGATCGTGGACAGAACTATGGCTACACCTTC. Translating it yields CSVEDRGQNYGYTF.

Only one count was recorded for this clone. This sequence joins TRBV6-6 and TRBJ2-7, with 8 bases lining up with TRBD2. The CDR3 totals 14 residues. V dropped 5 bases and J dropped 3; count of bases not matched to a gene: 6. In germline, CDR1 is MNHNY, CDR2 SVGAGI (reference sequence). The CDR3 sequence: CASSLLAAGYEQYF. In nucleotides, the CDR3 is TGTGCCAGCAGTCTACTAGCGGCTGGCTACGAGCAGTACTTC.

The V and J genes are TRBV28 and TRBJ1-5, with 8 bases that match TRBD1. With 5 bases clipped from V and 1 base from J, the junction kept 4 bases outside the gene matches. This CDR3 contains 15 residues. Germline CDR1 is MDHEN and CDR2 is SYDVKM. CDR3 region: CASSPRTGSNQPQHF. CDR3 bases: TGTGCCAGCAGTCCACGGACAGGGAGCAATCAGCCCCAGCATTTT.

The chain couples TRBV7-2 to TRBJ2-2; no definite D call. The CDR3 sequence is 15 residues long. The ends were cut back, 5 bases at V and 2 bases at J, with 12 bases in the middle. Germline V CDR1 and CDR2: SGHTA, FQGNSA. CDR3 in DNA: TGTGCCAGCAGCACGACTTTGGGTAACACCGGGGAGCTGTTTTTT. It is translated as CASSTTLGNTGELFF.

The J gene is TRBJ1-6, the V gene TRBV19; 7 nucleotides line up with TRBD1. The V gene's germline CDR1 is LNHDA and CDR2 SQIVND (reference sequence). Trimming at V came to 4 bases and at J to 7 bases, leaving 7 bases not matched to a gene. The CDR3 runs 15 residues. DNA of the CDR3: TGTGCCAGTAGTAATCGACAGGGCTTAAATTCACCCCTCCACTTT. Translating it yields CASSNRQGLNSPLHF.

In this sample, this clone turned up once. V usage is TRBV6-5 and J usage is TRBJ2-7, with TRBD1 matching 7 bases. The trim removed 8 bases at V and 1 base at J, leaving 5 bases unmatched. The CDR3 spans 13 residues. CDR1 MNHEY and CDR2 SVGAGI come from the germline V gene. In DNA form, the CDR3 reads TGTGCCAGCGCCGAGGGGGCATCCTACGAGCAGTACTTC. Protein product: CASAEGASYEQYF.

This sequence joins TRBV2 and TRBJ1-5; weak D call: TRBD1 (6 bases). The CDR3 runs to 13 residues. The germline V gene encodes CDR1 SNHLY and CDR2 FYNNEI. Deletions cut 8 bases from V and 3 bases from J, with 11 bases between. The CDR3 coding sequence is TGTGCCAGCTTGTGGGGGCCCAATCAGCCCCAGCATTTT. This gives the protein CASLWGPNQPQHF.